The present T cell receptor beta chain was sequenced within a study of T cells after somatic rescue of genetic block. Some clones are missing from TCRdb's copy, which holds only in-frame ones; the method was immunoSEQ multiplex PCR. The sample has 85,000 to 90,000 clones, 85% to 90% seen once. Specimen: peripheral blood mononuclear cells (PBMCs). This clonotype originated in a woman aged 18-30 years.

The CDR3 is CASNWGYGYTF. The CDR3 coding sequence is TGTGCCAGCAATTGGGGCTATGGCTACACCTTC. The V gene is TRBV2, the J gene TRBJ1-2, with no clear D. Looked up from germline, CDR1 is SNHLY and CDR2 is FYNNEI. Trimming took off 7 bases at V and 4 bases at J, with 7 bases between the two ends. There are 11 residues in the CDR3.